The TCR beta chain described here comes from a study of T cell responses to AZD1222 COVID-19 vaccine. Study summary: Second-dose intervals near 4 or 12 weeks were combined. Whole-study results and caveats: Repertoires in all cases were sampled only once the peak T cell response had passed. There were vaccine-associated CD4 TCRs across spike, dominant at 160-218 and 743-854. Unmutated variant regions are reportedly the target of nearly half of TCRs that are spike-specific.

TCRdb's copy holds only in-frame clones and misses some; the assay was immunoSEQ multiplex PCR. Found here are over 130,000 clones, around nine tenths of them singletons; the top ten hold 3% to 4.5%. About this clone itself: Antigen specificity is unknown.

Germline V gives CDR1 MNHEY, CDR2 SMNVEV (reference sequence). This CDR3 has 13 residues. Trimming pared 5 bases from V and 3 bases from J, leaving 11 bases between. The chain uses TRBV27 and TRBJ2-7; a possible D gene is TRBD2 (5 bases). Sequencing used peripheral blood, obtained on day 0 of AZD1222 vaccination. The TCR comes from an adult in good health. The CDR3 protein is CASSGFGVYEQYF. CDR3 bases: TGTGCCAGCAGTGGCTTCGGGGTCTACGAGCAGTACTTC.